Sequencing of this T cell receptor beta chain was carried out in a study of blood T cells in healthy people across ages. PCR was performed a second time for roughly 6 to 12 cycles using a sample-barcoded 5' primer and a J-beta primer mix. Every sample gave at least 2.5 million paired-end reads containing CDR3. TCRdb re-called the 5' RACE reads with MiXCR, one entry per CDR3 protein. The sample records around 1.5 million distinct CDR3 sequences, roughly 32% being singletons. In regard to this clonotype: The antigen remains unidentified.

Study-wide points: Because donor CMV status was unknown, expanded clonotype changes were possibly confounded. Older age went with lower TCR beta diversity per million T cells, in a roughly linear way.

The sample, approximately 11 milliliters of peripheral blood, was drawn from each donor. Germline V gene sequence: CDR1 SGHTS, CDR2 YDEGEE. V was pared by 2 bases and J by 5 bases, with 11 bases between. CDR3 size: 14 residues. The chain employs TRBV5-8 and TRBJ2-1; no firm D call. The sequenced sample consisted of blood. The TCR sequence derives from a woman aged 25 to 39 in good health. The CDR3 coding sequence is TGTGCCAGCAGCTTAGGCTTAATTAACAATGAGCAGTTCTTC. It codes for CASSLGLINNEQFF. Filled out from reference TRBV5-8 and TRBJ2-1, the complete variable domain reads EAGVTQSPTHLIKTRGQQATLRCSPISGHTSVYWYQQALGLGLQFLLWYDEGEERNRGNFPPRFSGRQFPNYSSELNVNALELEDSALYLCASSLGLINNEQFFGPGTRLTVL.